This T cell receptor (beta chain) was captured in a study of blood T cells in healthy people across ages. Study findings and constraints: Estimated diversity, derived from one million T cells, was regarded as an underestimate. Unknown CMV status may confound age-related changes in expanded clones. More naive CD4+ cells and higher diversity were found in long-lived than in aged donors.

A sample-barcoded 5' primer and a J-beta primer mix were used in a second PCR of about 7 to 11 cycles. The authors tagged each cDNA molecule using a template-switch adaptor with 12 random nucleotides. One entry per CDR3 protein, called by TCRdb with MiXCR from the 5' RACE reads. The sample includes 800,000 to 950,000 distinct CDR3 sequences, roughly 43% of them seen just once. V lost 0 bases to trimming and J lost 6 bases, with 23 bases between them. Germline V gives CDR1 LGHDT, CDR2 YNNKEL (reference sequence). The CDR3 length is 18 residues. This clonotype occurred a few times. Its antigen is as yet unknown.

The genes are TRBV3-1 and TRBJ1-1; possible D gene TRBD1, 6 bases. Specimen: blood. The clonotype was recovered from a man in his thirties or forties in good health. The CDR3, as DNA: TGTGCCAGCAGCCAAGAAGGCTTAGTCAACAGGGAGGGAGCTGAAGCTTTCTTT. It encodes CASSQEGLVNREGAEAFF.